This TCR beta chain was recorded in a study of T cells in Graves' hyperthyroidism and ophthalmopathy. Overall study: Blood was drawn when the patient was first diagnosed and still untreated. Study findings and constraints: With a median lead of about six months before onset, the model predicted ophthalmopathy. The majority of expanded thyroid clonotypes above 0.001 also appeared in blood.

Subjects aged 18 to 65 presented with newly diagnosed hyperthyroidism of less than 2 months' duration. There are a few counts of this clonotype. What it recognizes is unknown. This clone may be a read error of a much larger clone one base away. The CDR3 regions of TCR beta were amplified from RNA transcripts. Using the HTBI primer set, a first-round RT-PCR was run on the TCR CDR3. TCRdb analysed the multiplex PCR reads with MiXCR anew, one entry per CDR3 protein. This sample has 500,000 to 600,000 distinct CDR3 sequences; 16% occur once, and the top ten carry around a sixth. This CDR3 comprises 13 residues. Germline CDR1 LGHDT, CDR2 YNNKEL (reference sequence).

The genes are TRBV3-1 and TRBJ1-2; a weak D match, TRBD1 (5 bases). Sequences were obtained from blood. The clonotype comes from a woman younger than 30 with Graves' hyperthyroidism. The CDR3 DNA follows: TGTGCCAGCAGCACGCTGCAGGGTAATGGCTGCACCTTC. This sequence encodes CASSTLQGNGCTF.